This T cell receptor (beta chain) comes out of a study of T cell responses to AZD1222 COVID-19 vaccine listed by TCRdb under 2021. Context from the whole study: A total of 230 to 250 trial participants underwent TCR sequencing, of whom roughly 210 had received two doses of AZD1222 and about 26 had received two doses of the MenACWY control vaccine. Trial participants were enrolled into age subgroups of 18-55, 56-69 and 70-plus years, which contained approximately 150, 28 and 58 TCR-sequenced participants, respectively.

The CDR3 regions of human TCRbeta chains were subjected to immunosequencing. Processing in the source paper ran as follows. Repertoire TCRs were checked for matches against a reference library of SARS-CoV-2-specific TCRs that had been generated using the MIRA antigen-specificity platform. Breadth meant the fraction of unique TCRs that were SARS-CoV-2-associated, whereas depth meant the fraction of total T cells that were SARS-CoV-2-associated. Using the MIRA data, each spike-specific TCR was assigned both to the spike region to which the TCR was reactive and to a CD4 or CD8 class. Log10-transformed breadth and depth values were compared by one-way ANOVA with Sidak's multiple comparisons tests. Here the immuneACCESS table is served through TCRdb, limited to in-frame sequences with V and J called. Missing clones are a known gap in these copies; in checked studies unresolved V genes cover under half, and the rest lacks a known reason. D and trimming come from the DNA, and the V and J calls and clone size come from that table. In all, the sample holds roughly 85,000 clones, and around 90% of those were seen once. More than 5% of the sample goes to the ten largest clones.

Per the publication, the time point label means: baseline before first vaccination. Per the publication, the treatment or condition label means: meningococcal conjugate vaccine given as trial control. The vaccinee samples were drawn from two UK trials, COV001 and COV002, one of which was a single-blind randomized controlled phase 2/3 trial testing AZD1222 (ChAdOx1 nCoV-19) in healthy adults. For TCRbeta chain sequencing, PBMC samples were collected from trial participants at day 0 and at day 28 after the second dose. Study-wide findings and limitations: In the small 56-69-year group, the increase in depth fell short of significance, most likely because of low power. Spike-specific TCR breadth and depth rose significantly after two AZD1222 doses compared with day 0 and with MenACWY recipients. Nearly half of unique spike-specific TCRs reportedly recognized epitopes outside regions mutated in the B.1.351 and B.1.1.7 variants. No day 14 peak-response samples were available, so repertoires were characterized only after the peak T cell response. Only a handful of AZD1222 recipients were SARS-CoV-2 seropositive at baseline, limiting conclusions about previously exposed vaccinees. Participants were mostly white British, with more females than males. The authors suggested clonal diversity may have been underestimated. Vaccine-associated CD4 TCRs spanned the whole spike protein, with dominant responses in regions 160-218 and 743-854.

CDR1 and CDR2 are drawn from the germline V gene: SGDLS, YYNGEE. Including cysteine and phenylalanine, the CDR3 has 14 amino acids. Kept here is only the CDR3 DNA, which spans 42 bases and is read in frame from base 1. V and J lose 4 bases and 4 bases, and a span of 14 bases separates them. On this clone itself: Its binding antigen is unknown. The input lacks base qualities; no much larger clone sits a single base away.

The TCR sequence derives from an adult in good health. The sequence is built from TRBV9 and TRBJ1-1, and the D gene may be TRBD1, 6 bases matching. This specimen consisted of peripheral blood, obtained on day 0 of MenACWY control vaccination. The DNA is TGTGCCAGCAGCTGGGGGACACTGGGCACTGAAGCTTTCTTT. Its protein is CASSWGTLGTEAFF.